Listed below are T cell receptor beta chains from one sample, sequenced in a study of blood T cells in healthy people across ages. MiXCR was run by TCRdb on the 5' RACE reads, yielding one entry per CDR3 protein. The sample has more than 1.4 million distinct CDR3 sequences; roughly 40% are singletons. Specimen: blood. The receptors shown here come from a woman aged 18-30 years in good health. CDR3s include the opening cysteine and the closing phenylalanine or tryptophan. Fields, in order: CDR3 length, V gene, D gene, clone size, J gene, CDR3 DNA, CDR3 protein. The D gene is left open where the match is weak. Only some rows state a clone size, as once, few, many or a class for expanded clones.

14	TRBV5-1	TRBD2	.	TRBJ2-3	TGCGCCAGCAGCTTGGAGCGGGAGGCAGATACGCAGTATTTT	CASSLEREADTQYF
14	TRBV6-5	TRBD1	.	TRBJ2-7	TGTGCCAGCAGTTGGACAGGAGGTTCTGGTGAGCAGTACTTC	CASSWTGGSGEQYF
15	TRBV5-1	TRBD2	few	TRBJ2-3	TGCGCCAGCGGCCCGACTAGCGGAGTCACAGATACGCAGTATTTT	CASGPTSGVTDTQYF
14	TRBV4-1	.	.	TRBJ2-7	TGCGCCAGCAGCGAAGACAACTCCTACAATGAGCAGTACTTC	CASSEDNSYNEQYF
17	TRBV28	TRBD2	.	TRBJ2-1	TGTGCCGGCAGGGAATGGGGACTAGCGGGGGGGCAAGATGAGCAGTTCTTC	CAGREWGLAGGQDEQFF
15	TRBV10-3	TRBD1	few	TRBJ2-7	TGTGCCATCAGTGAGTCGGGACAGAGCTCCTACGAGCAGTACTTC	CAISESGQSSYEQYF
12	TRBV5-1	TRBD1	once	TRBJ2-1	TGCGCCAGCGGGACAGGGATGAATGAGCAGTTCTTC	CASGTGMNEQFF
16	TRBV7-9	TRBD2	few	TRBJ2-7	TGTGCCAGCAGCTTAGGAGCGGGAGGTACGTCCTACGAGCAGTACTTC	CASSLGAGGTSYEQYF
15	TRBV6-5	.	.	TRBJ2-7	TGTGCCAGCAGTTACGCAGGGCCGAGCTCCTACGAGCAGTACTTC	CASSYAGPSSYEQYF
17	TRBV7-8	TRBD2	.	TRBJ2-5	TGTGCCAGCAGCTTAGTCTGGACTAGCGGTTCATTCGAGACCCAGTACTTC	CASSLVWTSGSFETQYF
15	TRBV7-3	TRBD1	.	TRBJ2-1	TGTGCCAGCAGCCAGGGGACAGGTTGGTACAATGAGCAGTTCTTC	CASSQGTGWYNEQFF
18	TRBV5-1	TRBD2	once	TRBJ2-7	TGCGCCAGCAGCACGGGACTAGCGGGAGCCGGAAGGGGATACGAGCAGTACTTC	CASSTGLAGAGRGYEQYF
17	TRBV14	.	.	TRBJ2-7	TGTGCCAGCAGCCAAGATTTTAGGCAGATATTCTCCTACGAGCAGTACTTC	CASSQDFRQIFSYEQYF
16	TRBV14	.	.	TRBJ1-1	TGTGCCAGCAGCCAAGAGGCGATCTTGCGAGGGACTGAAGCTTTCTTT	CASSQEAILRGTEAFF
13	TRBV6-2/TRBV6-3	.	few	TRBJ1-5	TGTGCCAGCAGTTTAAACATCAATCAGCCCCAGCATTTT	CASSLNINQPQHF
14	TRBV15	.	few	TRBJ2-1	TGTGCCACCAGCCGAGAGGAAATCAAGGATGAGCAGTTCTTC	CATSREEIKDEQFF
14	TRBV10-2	.	.	TRBJ2-7	TGCGCCAGCGTACCTCAATGGACGGACTACGAGCAGTACTTC	CASVPQWTDYEQYF
12	TRBV12-3/TRBV12-4	.	few	TRBJ2-3	TGTGCCAGCAGTACGGGGTTTGGTACGCAGTATTTT	CASSTGFGTQYF
14	TRBV13	.	.	TRBJ1-1	TGTGCCAGCAGCGACAGACAGAGGAACACTGAAGCTTTCTTT	CASSDRQRNTEAFF
16	TRBV21-1	.	.	TRBJ2-1	TGTGCCAGCAGCAAAGCTCCGGGACTAGTTCTCAATGAGCAGTTCTTC	CASSKAPGLVLNEQFF
14	TRBV3-1	TRBD2	.	TRBJ2-3	TGTGCCAGCAGCAAAGAAGCGGGGATGGGGACGCAGTATTTT	CASSKEAGMGTQYF
13	TRBV12-3/TRBV12-4	.	.	TRBJ1-1	TGTGCCAGCATGTACAGGGCGAACACTGAAGCTTTCTTT	CASMYRANTEAFF
19	TRBV11-2	TRBD1	.	TRBJ1-1	TGTGCCAGCAGCTTAGGCAACCCGACGGGACAGGGGCCGAACACTGAAGCTTTCTTT	CASSLGNPTGQGPNTEAFF
13	TRBV5-1	.	.	TRBJ1-2	TGCGCCAGCAGCCTCGGGACGCAATATGGCTACACCTTC	CASSLGTQYGYTF
13	TRBV10-3	TRBD1	once	TRBJ1-1	TGTGCCACCCGGGGGGGGACAGACACTGAAGCTTTCTTT	CATRGGTDTEAFF
14	TRBV20-1	TRBD1	few	TRBJ2-7	TGCAGTGCTATAGGACAGGGGAGCTCCTACGAGCAGTACTTC	CSAIGQGSSYEQYF